The 4 T cell receptor beta chains reported below all come from one sample, sequenced in a study of cytomegalovirus exposure and HLA in healthy donors. 13 Jbeta primers and 60 Vbeta primers were used for the PCR. Clones were sequenced by immunoSEQ multiplex PCR, and TCRdb holds only the in-frame ones, with some missing. The sample lists approximately 190,000 clones; more than 80% were seen once. The source material was PBMCs. The origin of the receptors is a woman between 45 and 65 years old in good health and CMV-seropositive.

This clone was observed once. The chain uses TRBV27 and TRBJ2-2; D possibly corresponds to TRBD2 (6 bases). CDR3 size: 14 residues. Trimming removed 8 bases from V and 0 bases from J, with 10 bases in between. CDR1 and CDR2 (germline): MNHEY, SMNVEV (reference sequence). Written as DNA, the CDR3 is TGTGCCAGCGGCCGGGGGACGAACACCGGGGAGCTGTTTTTT. It specifies CASGRGTNTGELFF.

The chain is built from TRBV7-9 and TRBJ1-1, with unresolved D. Trimming left V 1 base short and J 2 bases short, with 11 bases between. This CDR3 contains 15 residues. Germline CDR1 and CDR2: SEHNR and FQNEAQ (reference sequence). As DNA, the CDR3 is TGTGCCAGCAGCTTAGAATCAGGATCAAACACTGAAGCTTTCTTT. It translates to CASSLESGSNTEAFF.

J is TRBJ1-6 and V is TRBV25-1; 7 bases line up with TRBD1. The junction had 2 bases not matched to a gene; V was cut back by 2 bases and J by 4 bases. Germline-derived CDR1 and CDR2 are MGHDK and SYGVNS. The CDR3 contains 15 residues. CDR3 sequence: CASSEGQVYNSPLHF. Here the CDR3 DNA reads TGTGCCAGCAGTGAAGGACAGGTTTATAATTCACCCCTCCACTTT. The variable domain in full, with the rest retrieved from reference TRBV25-1 and TRBJ1-6, is EADIYQTPRYLVIGTGKKITLECSQTMGHDKMYWYQQDPGMELHLIHYSYGVNSTEKGDLSSESTVSRIRTEHFPLTLESARPSHTSQYLCASSEGQVYNSPLHFGNGTRLTVT.

The chain employs TRBV9 and TRBJ2-3; 10 nucleotides align to TRBD2. CDR1 is SGDLS, CDR2 YYNGEE, per germline. Losses at the gene ends were 0 bases for V and 2 bases for J; bases not matched to a gene: 6. The CDR3 is made up of 17 amino acids. CDR3 sequence: CASSVGSGGPHTDTQYF. The CDR3, as DNA: TGTGCCAGCAGCGTAGGTAGCGGGGGGCCCCACACAGATACGCAGTATTTT.